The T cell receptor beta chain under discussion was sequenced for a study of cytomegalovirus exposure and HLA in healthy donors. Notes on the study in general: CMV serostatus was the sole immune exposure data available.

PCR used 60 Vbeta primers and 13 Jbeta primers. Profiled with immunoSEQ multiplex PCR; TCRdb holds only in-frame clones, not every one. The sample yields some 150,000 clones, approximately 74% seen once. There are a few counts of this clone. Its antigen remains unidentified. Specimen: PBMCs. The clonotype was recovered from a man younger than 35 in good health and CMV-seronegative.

The CDR3 DNA reads TGTGCCAGCAGCTCTGGGGCGTTAGGACAGGGTATGGTTTGCACCTTC. Protein sequence: CASSSGALGQGMVCTF. V gene TRBV12-1 combines with J gene TRBJ1-2; no check of the table's D call, TRBD1, against the DNA was made. TRBV12-1 is labeled a pseudogene. The CDR3 loop spans 16 amino acids.